The T cell receptor (beta chain) under discussion was sequenced for a study of T cells expressing NK-cell markers (dated by TCRdb to between 2020 and 2021). About the full investigation: In sorted CD3+CD56+NKG2C+, CD3+CD56+NKG2C- and CD3+CD56-NKG2C+ T-cell subsets from several donors, TCR beta-chain repertoires were profiled. Of the eight sequenced donors, seven were found to be HCMV-seropositive and one was found to be HCMV-seronegative. All eight donors whose samples were sequenced were randomly selected healthy volunteers, three of them men and five women. Illumina HiSeq 2000/2500, MiSeq or NextSeq was used to sequence libraries as 2 x 150 bp reads.

CDR1 and CDR2, per the germline V gene, are SGHRS and YFSETQ. The CDR3 starts with the cysteine, ends with the phenylalanine, and has 15 residues. DNA is not recorded here. Here is what the overall study found, with its caveats: Those dominant clonotypes were again the most abundant among CD3+CD56-NKG2C+ cells in a handful of donors, at about 28.3-65%. In a handful of donors, the dominant CD3+CD56+NKG2C+ clonotypes ranked among the top 10 CD8+ clonotypes, making up roughly 1.0-7.0% of CD8+ T cells. Whether the expanded NKG2C-expressing T cell clones were specific for HCMV antigens remained unclear.

Sequencing instrument: Illumina HiSeq 2000. The TCR beta cDNA libraries were made using 5'RACE template switching, a step that added both a universal primer site and unique molecular identifiers. Synthesis of cDNA was primed from the TCR beta constant segment and was followed by two consecutive PCR amplification steps. Processing in the source paper ran as follows. Reads were demultiplexed and grouped by UMI with MIGEC, and clonotypes were assembled and quantified with MiTCR. To exclude erroneous sequences, only TCR cDNA sequences supported by at least two reads were retained. The tcR package was used for downstream repertoire analysis, and clonotypes were matched across fractions by CDR3 nucleotide sequence plus V segment. VDJmatch was used to annotate antigen specificity against VDJdb, with one amino acid substitution in CDR3 permitted. With the reads reprocessed by TCRdb, a single entry stands for each CDR3 protein sequence and no DNA is reported. The V and J calls and clone size come from TCRdb's table, not from the authors' own analysis. The sample's records list 350,000 to 400,000 distinct CDR3 sequences. Together, the top ten hold around 11% of the sample.

On this clonotype itself: There is no known antigen for this receptor.

To determine HCMV serostatus, a commercial ELISA kit was used to detect HCMV-specific IgG in serum. Ficoll density gradient centrifugation was used to isolate peripheral blood mononuclear cells from blood. Sequenced sample: blood T cells: a sorted CD56 or NKG2C T cell subset, CD4+ or CD8+ T cells, or bulk PBMC T cells (not recorded which). Recombination linked TRBV5-1 to TRBJ2-6. This receptor was obtained from a woman in her forties or fifties in good health. Donor details come from another sample of the same person, matched by shared clones. The CDR3 corresponds to CASSFGGGGANVLTF.